This T cell receptor beta chain was found in a study of response to subunit inactivated influenza vaccine. Points from the study as a whole: The authors suggested that every seasonal influenza vaccination recruits few new T cells.

Each CDR3 protein is one row after TCRdb ran MiXCR on the RT-PCR reads. The sample includes 500,000 to 550,000 distinct CDR3 sequences, under 9% seen only once; the top ten take under 15%. This clonotype was recorded at least ten times. The antigen remains undetermined. This CDR3 region has 12 residues. Germline-derived CDR1 and CDR2 are SGHTA and FQGNSA. Trimming took off 3 bases at V and 5 bases at J, with 6 bases between the two ends. V and J are TRBV7-2 and TRBJ2-3, with TRBD1 as a possible D gene (5 bases). This sequence originates from a man between 50 and 75 years old who received an inactivated influenza vaccine. The sample here was PBMCs from blood, taken around 25 months after vaccination. CDR3 bases: TGTGCCAGCAGCTTTAGGGGAGATACGCAGTATTTT. Its translation is CASSFRGDTQYF.